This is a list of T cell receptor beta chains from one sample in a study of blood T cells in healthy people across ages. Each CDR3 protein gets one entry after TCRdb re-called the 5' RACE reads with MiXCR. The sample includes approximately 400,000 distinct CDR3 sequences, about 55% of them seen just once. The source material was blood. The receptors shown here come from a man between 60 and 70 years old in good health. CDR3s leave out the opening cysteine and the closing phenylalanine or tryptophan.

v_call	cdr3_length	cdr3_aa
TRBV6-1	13	ASVEGTSWGDEQF
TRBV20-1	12	SARDRAGEDEQY
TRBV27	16	ASSQYPTSGGSIDTQY
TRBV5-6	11	ASSLVEGSAYT
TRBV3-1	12	ASSPRTGMYEQY
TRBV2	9	ATRGKGTQY
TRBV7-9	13	ASSGRQGDAYEQY
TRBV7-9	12	ASSPFAGTGGDT
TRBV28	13	ASSLLDRGDYGYT
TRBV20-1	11	SAPRSVPETQY
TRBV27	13	ASSPRQGANYGYT
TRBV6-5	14	ASKPLLAGHYNEQF
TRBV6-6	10	ASSVQGSAQY
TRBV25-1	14	ASSESRPSGANVLT
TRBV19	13	ASTLGGTGTDTQY
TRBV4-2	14	ANSQEATSSYNEQY
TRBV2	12	ASSLRDGKETQY
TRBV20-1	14	SAKGTGGLSLQPQH
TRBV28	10	ASSLVDGGYT
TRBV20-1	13	SAAGVTWDDNEQF
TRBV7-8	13	ASSSVRGGYNEQF
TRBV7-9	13	ASSLDRRGTDTQY
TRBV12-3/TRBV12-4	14	ASRTSGGMRADTQY
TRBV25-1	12	ASSESTGANVLT
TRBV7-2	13	ASSLDSGRANEQY
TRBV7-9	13	ASSFAGGLSDTQY
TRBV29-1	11	SVAGLATYEQY
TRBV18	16	ASSQRDLRRPGPYEQY
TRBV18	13	ASSLPGLAGWEQF
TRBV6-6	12	ASSRDRVNSPLH
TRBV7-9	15	ACSSAAGDSSTDTQY
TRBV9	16	ASSVEGVPVTGANVLT
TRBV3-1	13	ATGTYDSGANVLT
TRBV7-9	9	ASSRGGEQF
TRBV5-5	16	ASSLKFRDRVLNYGYT
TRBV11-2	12	ASSLVQFQETQY
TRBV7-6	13	ASSSGGGFSYEQY
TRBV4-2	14	ASSQVTGVFDYGYT
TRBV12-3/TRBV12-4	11	ASSLTTAAEAF
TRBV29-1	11	SVTGTAYNEQF
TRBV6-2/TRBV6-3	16	ASSYASGEPSSTDTQY
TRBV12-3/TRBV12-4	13	ASSLRQGTYNEQF
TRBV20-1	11	SPLVLAKNIQY
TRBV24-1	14	ATSAGGGRKRETQY
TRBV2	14	ASSGVGTGKNTEAF
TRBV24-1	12	ATRGSAGANEQY
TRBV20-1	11	SAMVPSTDTQY
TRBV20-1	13	SALPGLAGVREQF
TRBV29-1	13	SLTARDTIYNEQF
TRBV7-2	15	ASSQPPTSGRLYEQY
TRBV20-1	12	SAEGLTTYNEQF
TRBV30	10	AWIHSSYEQY